The text below deals with one T cell receptor beta chain. Its specificity is unknown. The data stem from a study of shared clonotypes between healthy human individuals. Background on the study: Two female and a few male donors aged 18 to 49 were enrolled. Study-level points and caveats: In contrast to clonotypes shared by all four donors, non-shared clonotypes had lower generation probabilities. Measured sharing among donors was expected to vary with sequencing depth.

Some clones are missing from TCRdb's copy, which holds only in-frame ones; the method was immunoSEQ multiplex PCR. The sample includes around 2,000,000 clones, over 85% of them seen just once. Participating donors were healthy, HIV-negative adults free of recent acute infections or vaccinations. Germline CDR1 reads GTSNPN; CDR2 reads SVGIG (reference sequence). Between the trimmed V and J ends, which lost 8 bases and 8 bases, there was a span of 18 bases. This CDR3 contains 13 residues. This rearrangement joins TRBV30 to TRBJ1-4; a possible D gene is TRBD1 (6 bases). Sequencing was carried out using naive CD4+ T cells sorted from blood. Subset here: CD45RA+ positively selected. The source of this sequence is a man younger than 35 in good health. CDR3 amino acids: CAHERGVGEKLFF. The CDR3 DNA reads TGTGCCCACGAGAGGGGGGTAGGAGAAAAACTGTTTTTT.